The 10 T cell receptor beta chains below come from one sample, sequenced in a study of CD8+ T cells in alopecia areata. Reverse transcription of extracted RNA yielded cDNA, which provided the sequencing template. Clones were sequenced by immunoSEQ multiplex PCR, and TCRdb holds only the in-frame ones, with some missing. The sample shows about 270,000 clones, none of them appearing just once. Scientists pooled cutaneous lymph node cells and sorted them on CD4, CD8alpha, NKG2D, NKG2ACE and other markers. The sample consisted of CD4+ T cells sorted from a lymph node. Source of these receptors: a C3H/HeJ mouse with alopecia areata. Strain haplotype at MHC: H2-k.

Details on this clone: Germline and genes: mouse. The missing CDR3 end, 3 residues past where the read stops, is filled in from the germline J gene. This chain uses TRBV19 with TRBJ1-6, with TRBD1 matching 8 bases. TRBJ1-6 is filed as an ORF, its function uncertain. Unmatched junction bases numbered 2, after V lost 4 bases and J lost 2 bases. Germline V CDR1 and CDR2: FNHDT, SITEND (reference sequence). CDR3 length: 15 amino acids. CDR3 DNA (partial): TGTGCCAGCAGTCACAGGGGGACCTATAATTCGCCC. This translates into CASSHRGTYNSP. The entire CDR3 protein is CASSHRGTYNSPLYF.

On this clone itself: Gene names and germline refer to mouse. The read falls 3 residues short of the CDR3 end, and the missing part is taken from the germline J gene. This rearrangement joins TRBV13-3 to TRBJ1-6; 12 bases are a match to TRBD1. TRBJ1-6 is known as an ORF, though its function is uncertain. Germline V CDR1 and CDR2: NNHDY, SYVADS. V dropped 5 bases and J dropped 0; count of bases not matched to a gene: 9. The CDR3 is made up of 19 amino acids. CDR3 amino acids: CASSPGTGGRDSYNSPLYF. CDR3 DNA, as far as it was read: TGTGCCAGCAGCCCCGGGACAGGGGGCAGGGATTCCTATAATTCGCCC.

Worth noting for this clone: All gene names here are mouse names. The read finishes 4 residues shy of the CDR3 end, and the germline J gene is used to complete it. Other nucleotide sequences in the sample specify the same CDR3. The chain uses TRBV1 and TRBJ2-3; no firm D call. The CDR3 sequence is 15 residues long. V dropped 1 base and J dropped 0 bases, with 8 bases sitting between them. Germline V gives CDR1 NSQYPW, CDR2 LRSPGD (reference sequence). The CDR3: CTCSAGGSSAETLYF. The sequenced part of the CDR3 DNA is TGCACCTGCAGTGCAGGGGGTTCTAGTGCAGAA.

This clone was seen only a few times. Mouse germline and gene names are used. CDR3 DNA (partial): TGTGCTAGCAGTAACAGGTTAAACACA. Translating it yields CASSNRLNT. The full CDR3 is CASSNRLNTEVFF. The chain is built from TRBV17 and TRBJ1-1, with D tentatively TRBD1 (5 bases). With the read ending 4 residues before the CDR3 end, the germline J gene is used to fill in that end. V was shortened by 4 bases and J by 1 base, with 7 bases between the two germline ends. The CDR3 runs to 13 residues. From germline, CDR1 is MNHDT and CDR2 YYDKIL.

Regarding this clone: The genes and germline here are from mouse. The CDR3 end lies 4 residues beyond the end of the read and is filled in from the germline J gene. The rearrangement links TRBV13-2 to TRBJ1-2, with 10 bases fitting TRBD1. Germline CDR1 is NNHNN and CDR2 is SYGAGS (reference sequence). The length of the CDR3 is 13 residues. J gave up 4 bases and V 5 bases, and 2 bases lay outside the gene matches. CDR3 residues: CASGGTGASDYTF. CDR3 DNA, as far as it was read: TGTGCCAGCGGCGGGACAGGGGCCTCC.

This clone occurred a few times. The listed genes are named as in mouse. The read ends 4 residues early relative to the CDR3; the germline J gene fills the gap. V and J are TRBV13-1 and TRBJ1-2, with D possibly matching TRBD1 (6 bases). This CDR3 is 15 amino acids long. From germline, CDR1 is NSHNY and CDR2 SYGAGN. Trimming removed 0 bases from V and 3 bases from J, with 12 bases in between. The sequenced CDR3 bases are TGTGCCAGCAGTGATGCAGCCAGGGGTCACTCC. Its translation is CASSDAARGHS. The full CDR3 is CASSDAARGHSDYTF.

This clone was counted a few times. Gene names are mouse gene names. Sequencing ends 4 residues short of the CDR3 end; the germline J gene provides the rest. This chain links TRBV1 with TRBJ2-7; D perhaps matches TRBD2 (7 bases). CDR3 size: 15 residues. The V end was cut by 0 bases, the J end by 3 bases, with 12 bases between. Germline CDR1 is NSQYPW and CDR2 is LRSPGD (reference sequence). CDR3 sequence: CTCSAELGANYEQYF. Incomplete CDR3 DNA: TGCACCTGCAGTGCAGAGCTGGGGGCCAACTAT.

Points on this clone: Gene names denote mouse genes. From the germline J gene comes the end of the CDR3, since the read stops 4 residues before it. The genes are TRBV5 and TRBJ2-3; 8 nucleotides match TRBD1. CDR1 is LGHNA and CDR2 is YNLKQL in the germline V gene (reference sequence). Unmatched junction bases numbered 5, after V lost 0 bases and J lost 0 bases. This CDR3 is built from 17 residues. The sequenced part of the CDR3 DNA is TGTGCCAGCAGCCAAGATAGGAGGGACAGGAGTGCAGAA. Its protein product is CASSQDRRDRSAE. The complete CDR3 reads CASSQDRRDRSAETLYF.

In regard to this clone: Genes and germline come from the mouse. The CDR3 end lies 4 residues beyond the end of the read and is filled in from the germline J gene. The sample carries other DNA sequences with the same CDR3. This chain links TRBV13-1 with TRBJ2-7; D remains unclear. The CDR3 totals 11 residues. V was cut by 5 bases and J by 3 bases, with 6 bases left in between. Germline loops: CDR1 NSHNY, CDR2 SYGAGN. The chain's CDR3 is CASSPNYEQYF. The DNA read from the CDR3 is TGTGCCAGCAGCCCCAACTAT.

A few counts support this clone. Gene and germline names: mouse. CDR3 sequence: CASSIDRYNSPLYF. The sequenced part of the CDR3 DNA is TGTGCCAGCAGTATCGACAGATATAATTCGCCC. This rearrangement joins TRBV19 to TRBJ1-6, with D possibly matching TRBD1 (5 bases). From the germline J gene comes the end of the CDR3, since the read stops 3 residues before it. TRBJ1-6 is marked as an open reading frame, function uncertain. Germline V gene sequence: CDR1 FNHDT, CDR2 SITEND (reference sequence). The CDR3 has 14 amino acids. The V and J ends lost 2 bases and 4 bases respectively, with 7 bases between them.